This entry lists 29 T cell receptor beta chains sequenced from one sample in a study of T-cell reconstitution after alpha-beta-depleted transplantation in children. Preparing the TCRbeta library involved the use of unique molecular identifiers. TCRdb redid the calling of the PCR reads with MiXCR, one entry per CDR3 protein. This sample has roughly 610,000 distinct CDR3 sequences, with roughly a tenth found just once. The starting material was PBMCs from the stem cell graft donor, obtained from the stem cell graft. These receptors all stem from a human donor who donated a stem cell graft to a child with acute myeloid leukemia.

This clonotype was counted at least ten times. The chain is built from TRBV6-2 or TRBV6-3 and TRBJ2-1; either TRBD1 or TRBD2 may supply D (5 bases each). Trimming removed 5 bases from V and 3 bases from J, with 17 bases in between. From germline, CDR1 is MNHEY and CDR2 SVGEGT. This CDR3 is 16 amino acids long. CDR3 nucleotides: TGTGCCAGCAGTACGGTCCGTGGGACGTTCTACAATGAGCAGTTCTTC. Translation: CASSTVRGTFYNEQFF.

This clonotype showed up just a few times. The chain is built from TRBV6-1 and TRBJ1-4, with D unresolved. CDR1 and CDR2 (germline): MNHNS, SASEGT. Trimming shortened V by 5 bases and J by 7 bases, and 17 bases separated the two germline ends. The CDR3 spans 15 residues. In DNA form, the CDR3 reads TGTGCCAGCAGTACGGGGAGGGCCAAAAGTGAAAAACTGTTTTTT. Translated, it gives CASSTGRAKSEKLFF.

With regard to this clonotype: One junction end disagrees with the germline gene, perhaps due to a read error. The chain uses TRBV7-9 and TRBJ2-3; possible D gene TRBD2, 5 bases. The V gene's germline CDR1 is SEHNR and CDR2 FQNEAQ (reference sequence). The CDR3 has 13 amino acids. CDR3 DNA sequence: TGTGTCAGCAGCATTACGCGGGCAGATACGCAGTATTTT. Translation: CVSSITRADTQYF.

This clonotype turned up a few times. The chain carries TRBV12-3 or TRBV12-4 and TRBJ2-1; D gene unclear. Trimming left V 5 bases short and J 8 bases short, with 7 bases between. This CDR3 region has 11 residues. The CDR3 region is CASSHPDEQFF. The CDR3 nucleotides are TGTGCCAGCAGTCACCCAGATGAGCAGTTCTTC.

This clonotype was counted only a few times. The rearrangement uses TRBV10-3 and TRBJ2-5, with D maybe TRBD2 (6 bases). Germline V lookup: CDR1 ENHRY, CDR2 SYGVKD. The CDR3 covers 15 residues. Trimming pared 3 bases from V and 5 bases from J, leaving 16 bases between. The CDR3 sequence: CAISDRELFRETQYF. As DNA, the CDR3 is TGTGCCATCAGTGACCGGGAGTTATTCCGGGAGACCCAGTACTTC.

CDR3 amino acids: CSVGGELGGTDTQYF. In DNA, the CDR3 is TGCAGCGTTGGAGGGGAACTAGGGGGCACAGATACGCAGTATTTT. The rearrangement links TRBV29-1 to TRBJ2-3; TRBD1 or TRBD2 may be the D gene (5 bases each). Germline V gene sequence: CDR1 SQVTM, CDR2 ANQGSEA. V was shortened by 4 bases and J by 1 base, with 15 bases between the two germline ends. The CDR3 loop spans 15 amino acids.

This clonotype was seen many times. V and J are TRBV7-8 and TRBJ1-2, with no clear D. The germline CDR1 and CDR2 sequences are SGHVS and FQNEAQ. This CDR3 comprises 15 residues. V was trimmed by 0 bases and J by 5 bases, leaving 13 bases between them. This CDR3 reads CASSLALGLGYGYTF. As DNA, the CDR3 is TGTGCCAGCAGCTTAGCGCTAGGTCTGGGGTATGGCTACACCTTC.

V and J are TRBV4-3 and TRBJ2-2, with D tentatively TRBD1 or TRBD2 (6 bases each). The CDR3 sequence is 14 residues long. Germline lookup yields CDR1 LGHNA and CDR2 YSLEER. The ends were cut back, 0 bases at V and 6 bases at J, with 8 bases in the middle. The CDR3 is CASSQDRGAGELFF. In DNA form, the CDR3 reads TGCGCCAGCAGCCAAGATAGGGGGGCCGGGGAGCTGTTTTTT.

There are a few counts of this clonotype. V gene TRBV6-5 combines with J gene TRBJ1-2; D unclear. The CDR3 is 12 residues long. Trimming took off 2 bases at V and 2 bases at J, with 3 bases between the two ends. CDR1 MNHEY and CDR2 SVGAGI come from the germline V gene. CDR3 sequence (DNA): TGTGCCAGCAGTTACAAGAACTATGGCTACACCTTC. Its protein product is CASSYKNYGYTF.

The chain carries TRBV6-1 and TRBJ2-1; D is ambiguous. V dropped 3 bases and J dropped 3 bases, with 12 bases sitting between them. Germline loops: CDR1 MNHNS, CDR2 SASEGT. The CDR3 contains 15 residues. The CDR3 DNA is TGTGCCAGCAGTGACAGGCAGAAGATCTACAATGAGCAGTTCTTC. It is translated as CASSDRQKIYNEQFF.

The chain combines TRBV12-3 or TRBV12-4 with TRBJ2-1, with TRBD2 matching over 11 bases. V trimming: 6 bases; J trimming: 8 bases; junction bases outside the gene matches: 9. The CDR3 has 15 residues. CDR3 bases: TGTGCCAGCAGCCCCCATACTAGCGGGAGAGATGAGCAGTTCTTC. Translated, it gives CASSPHTSGRDEQFF.

The sample holds a few counts of this clonotype. J is TRBJ2-7 and V is TRBV4-3; weak D call: TRBD2 (6 bases). V lost 1 base and J lost 2, with 15 bases in between. The CDR3 consists of 16 residues. The germline V gene has CDR1 LGHNA and CDR2 YSLEER. This CDR3 is CASSQGGGKNPYEQYF. In nucleotides, the CDR3 is TGCGCCAGCAGCCAAGGAGGCGGGAAGAACCCCTACGAGCAGTACTTC.

This chain connects TRBV12-3 or TRBV12-4 to TRBJ2-1; 9 positions agree with TRBD1. The CDR3 runs 16 residues. V dropped 3 bases and J dropped 7; count of bases not matched to a gene: 10. The CDR3 sequence is CASSLGTGTGNNEQFF. The CDR3 DNA sequence: TGTGCCAGCAGTTTGGGGACCGGGACAGGGAATAATGAGCAGTTCTTC.

This clonotype was seen a few times. The rearrangement links TRBV20-1 to TRBJ2-4; D not resolved. Trimming shortened V by 0 bases and J by 1 base, and 16 bases separated the two germline ends. The CDR3 consists of 17 residues. CDR1 is DFQATT, CDR2 SNEGSKA, per germline (reference sequence). This chain's CDR3 is CSARDPGPRVAKNIQYF. The CDR3 region has the DNA TGCAGTGCTAGAGATCCCGGGCCAAGGGTGGCCAAAAACATTCAGTACTTC.

In its sample, this clonotype was seen many times. V and J are TRBV6-2 or TRBV6-3 and TRBJ2-3, with a weak D call TRBD1 (5 bases). CDR1 and CDR2 from the germline V gene are MNHEY and SVGEGT. The CDR3 consists of 17 residues. Trimming took 6 bases from V and 2 from J, leaving 21 bases between them. In nucleotides, the CDR3 is TGTGCCAGCAGGAGGCAATTCAGACAGCTTCTCACAGATACGCAGTATTTT. Encoded protein: CASRRQFRQLLTDTQYF.

This sequence joins TRBV12-3 or TRBV12-4 and TRBJ2-7; 8 bases align to TRBD1. The CDR3 is made up of 14 amino acids. V shed 5 bases, J shed 6 bases, and the junction held 9 bases outside the gene matches. CDR3 protein: CASSPTGQGSEQYF. In DNA form, the CDR3 reads TGTGCCAGCAGTCCAACCGGACAGGGCTCCGAGCAGTACTTC.

The chain employs TRBV5-1 and TRBJ2-2; possibly TRBD1 for D (6 bases). V dropped 4 bases and J dropped 4 bases, with 11 bases sitting between them. The CDR3 is 14 residues long. The germline CDR1 and CDR2 sequences are SGHRS and YFSETQ. CDR3 coding DNA: TGCGCCAGCAGCCCTAGGACAGTCACCGGGGAGCTGTTTTTT. Residues: CASSPRTVTGELFF.

This clonotype was counted a few times. V usage is TRBV10-3 and J usage is TRBJ2-5; unclear D gene. The length of the CDR3 is 13 residues. The V gene's germline CDR1 is ENHRY and CDR2 SYGVKD. The V gene lost 10 bases and the J gene lost 3 bases, with 15 bases spanning the gap. The CDR3 nucleotides read TGTGCCACCCTACTCGGGTTGGAAGAGACCCAGTACTTC. Its translation is CATLLGLEETQYF.

This clonotype was detected only a few times. The rearrangement joins TRBV15 to TRBJ2-3; 7 nucleotides align to TRBD1. The CDR3 consists of 15 residues. Losses at the gene ends were 0 bases for V and 5 bases for J; bases not matched to a gene: 5. Looked up from germline, CDR1 is LNHNV and CDR2 is YYDKDF (reference sequence). The CDR3 DNA reads as TGTGCCACCAGCAGAGAGGGGACAGCCGGAGATACGCAGTATTTT. Residues: CATSREGTAGDTQYF.

This clonotype was observed many times. The gene calls are TRBV5-6 and TRBJ2-5, with 7 bases fitting TRBD2. Germline-derived CDR1 and CDR2 are SGHDT and YYEEEE. This CDR3 comprises 14 residues. V lost 2 bases and J lost 4; bases outside the gene matches: 5. This CDR3 reads CASSFGGRGETQYF. CDR3 in DNA: TGTGCCAGCAGCTTTGGAGGGAGGGGAGAGACCCAGTACTTC.

This clonotype was detected many times. The rearrangement uses TRBV20-1 and TRBJ2-5; TRBD1 aligns across 8 bases. There are 13 residues in the CDR3. Germline CDR1 is DFQATT and CDR2 is SNEGSKA (reference sequence). V was pared by 4 bases and J by 4 bases, with 5 bases of the junction left unmatched. DNA for the CDR3: TGCAGTGCTACACCAACAGGGGGAGAGACCCAGTACTTC. Protein product: CSATPTGGETQYF.

J is TRBJ2-1 and V is TRBV6-4; the match to TRBD2 covers 7 bases. The length of the CDR3 is 15 residues. Germline assignment: CDR1 MRHNA and CDR2 SNTAGT. With 3 bases clipped from V and 7 bases from J, the junction kept 9 bases outside the gene matches. The CDR3 DNA reads as TGTGCCAGCAGTGATGGGCTAGCGGTTAAAAATGAGCAGTTCTTC. It codes for CASSDGLAVKNEQFF.

By sample share, this clonotype is medium-sized. The V call is TRBV27, the J call TRBJ2-1, with D possibly TRBD2 on 6 matching bases. CDR1 is MNHEY, CDR2 SMNVEV, per germline (reference sequence). There are 14 residues in the CDR3. Trimming took off 3 bases at V and 5 bases at J, with 11 bases between the two ends. The CDR3 loop reads CASSLGGGDNEQFF. In DNA, the CDR3 is TGTGCCAGCAGTTTGGGGGGTGGGGACAATGAGCAGTTCTTC.

This clonotype was seen only a few times. The genes are TRBV28 and TRBJ1-1; 7 bases map to TRBD1. The CDR3 is 13 residues long. V was clipped by 6 bases and J by 4 bases; unmatched bases: 5. Per the germline V gene, CDR1 is MDHEN and CDR2 is SYDVKM. CDR3 DNA sequence: TGTGCCAGCAGACTAACAGGGGCCACTGAAGCTTTCTTT. Translated: CASRLTGATEAFF.

In its sample, this clonotype was seen many times. This rearrangement joins TRBV29-1 to TRBJ2-4, with D hard to call. The CDR3 has 12 residues. V was shortened by 8 bases and J by 8 bases, with 16 bases between the two germline ends. Germline CDR1 SQVTM, CDR2 ANQGSEA. The CDR3 loop reads CSISGPADIQYF. CDR3 DNA sequence: TGCAGCATCTCAGGCCCGGCGGACATTCAGTACTTC.

The chain links TRBV28 to TRBJ1-5; 8 bases are a match to TRBD1. CDR1 and CDR2 from the germline V gene are MDHEN and SYDVKM. Trimming removed 6 bases from V and 10 bases from J; junction bases left unmatched: 8. CDR3 length: 13 residues. The CDR3 DNA is TGTGCCAGCAGCCCGGGACAGGTCCTTCCCCAGCATTTT. It translates to CASSPGQVLPQHF.

This clonotype has ten or more counts. V gene TRBV12-3 or TRBV12-4 combines with J gene TRBJ2-1, with 14 bases matching TRBD2. V shed 5 bases, J shed 10 bases, and the junction held 13 bases outside the gene matches. The CDR3 contains 17 residues. CDR3 nucleotides: TGTGCCAGCAGTCCAGGGACTAGCGGGAGAGCCATCAGGGAGCAGTTCTTC. Its translation is CASSPGTSGRAIREQFF.

This clonotype was observed many times. The V call is TRBV29-1, the J call TRBJ2-5, with 9 bases that match TRBD1. The V gene's germline CDR1 is SQVTM and CDR2 ANQGSEA. The V and J ends lost 6 bases and 4 bases, in that order; junction bases with no gene match: 3. The CDR3 spans 12 residues. CDR3 protein: CSVTGGTETQYF. Here the CDR3 DNA reads TGCAGCGTCACAGGGGGCACAGAGACCCAGTACTTC.

J is TRBJ1-1 and V is TRBV7-2; D remains unclear. Germline V gives CDR1 SGHTA, CDR2 FQGNSA. The CDR3 contains 15 residues. Trimming shortened V by 5 bases and J by 1 base, and 14 bases separated the two germline ends. The CDR3 nucleotides read TGTGCCAGCAGCAATAAAATAACAGCGAACACTGAAGCTTTCTTT. Its protein is CASSNKITANTEAFF.